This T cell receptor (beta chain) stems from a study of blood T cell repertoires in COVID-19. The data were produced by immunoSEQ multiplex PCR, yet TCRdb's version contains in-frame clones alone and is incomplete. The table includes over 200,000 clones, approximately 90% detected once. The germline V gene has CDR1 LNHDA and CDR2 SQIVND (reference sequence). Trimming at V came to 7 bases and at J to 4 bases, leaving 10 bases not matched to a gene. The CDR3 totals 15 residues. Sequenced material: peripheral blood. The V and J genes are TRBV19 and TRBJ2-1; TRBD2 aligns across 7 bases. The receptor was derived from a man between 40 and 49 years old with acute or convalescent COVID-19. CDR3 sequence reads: CASTFSGLSYNEQFF. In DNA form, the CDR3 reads TGTGCCAGTACCTTTAGCGGGTTGTCTTACAATGAGCAGTTCTTC.